A single TCR beta chain is shown here with its context. Its specificity is not known. This record comes from a study of cytomegalovirus exposure and HLA in healthy donors. General observations from the study: Reports described diagnosis of cytomegalovirus status by the classifier as highly specific and sensitive. Across donors, sequencing depth was assumed by presence/absence analyses to be roughly uniform.

60 Vbeta and 13 Jbeta primers were used in PCR. Method: immunoSEQ multiplex PCR; TCRdb's copy keeps in-frame clones and lacks some. The data contain about 190,000 clones, 75% to 90% of them seen just once; the ten biggest clones take up approximately 0.98%. V was shortened by 5 bases and J by 0 bases, with 10 bases between the two germline ends. Germline values: CDR1 SGHTA, CDR2 FQGNSA. The CDR3 sequence is 15 residues long. This sequence originates from a boy between 2 and 15 years old in good health and CMV-seronegative. Sequencing was carried out using PBMCs. The V call is TRBV7-2, the J call TRBJ1-4; a possible D gene is TRBD1 (6 bases). In DNA form, the CDR3 reads TGTGCCAGCAGCCACAGGGATGCAACTAATGAAAAACTGTTTTTT. Protein: CASSHRDATNEKLFF. Looking up the rest from reference TRBV7-2 and TRBJ1-4 gives the full variable domain: GAGVSQSPSNKVTEKGKDVELRCDPISGHTALYWYRQSLGQGLEFLIYFQGNSAPDKSGLPSDRFSAERTGGSVSTLTIQRTQQEDSAVYLCASSHRDATNEKLFFGSGTQLSVL.